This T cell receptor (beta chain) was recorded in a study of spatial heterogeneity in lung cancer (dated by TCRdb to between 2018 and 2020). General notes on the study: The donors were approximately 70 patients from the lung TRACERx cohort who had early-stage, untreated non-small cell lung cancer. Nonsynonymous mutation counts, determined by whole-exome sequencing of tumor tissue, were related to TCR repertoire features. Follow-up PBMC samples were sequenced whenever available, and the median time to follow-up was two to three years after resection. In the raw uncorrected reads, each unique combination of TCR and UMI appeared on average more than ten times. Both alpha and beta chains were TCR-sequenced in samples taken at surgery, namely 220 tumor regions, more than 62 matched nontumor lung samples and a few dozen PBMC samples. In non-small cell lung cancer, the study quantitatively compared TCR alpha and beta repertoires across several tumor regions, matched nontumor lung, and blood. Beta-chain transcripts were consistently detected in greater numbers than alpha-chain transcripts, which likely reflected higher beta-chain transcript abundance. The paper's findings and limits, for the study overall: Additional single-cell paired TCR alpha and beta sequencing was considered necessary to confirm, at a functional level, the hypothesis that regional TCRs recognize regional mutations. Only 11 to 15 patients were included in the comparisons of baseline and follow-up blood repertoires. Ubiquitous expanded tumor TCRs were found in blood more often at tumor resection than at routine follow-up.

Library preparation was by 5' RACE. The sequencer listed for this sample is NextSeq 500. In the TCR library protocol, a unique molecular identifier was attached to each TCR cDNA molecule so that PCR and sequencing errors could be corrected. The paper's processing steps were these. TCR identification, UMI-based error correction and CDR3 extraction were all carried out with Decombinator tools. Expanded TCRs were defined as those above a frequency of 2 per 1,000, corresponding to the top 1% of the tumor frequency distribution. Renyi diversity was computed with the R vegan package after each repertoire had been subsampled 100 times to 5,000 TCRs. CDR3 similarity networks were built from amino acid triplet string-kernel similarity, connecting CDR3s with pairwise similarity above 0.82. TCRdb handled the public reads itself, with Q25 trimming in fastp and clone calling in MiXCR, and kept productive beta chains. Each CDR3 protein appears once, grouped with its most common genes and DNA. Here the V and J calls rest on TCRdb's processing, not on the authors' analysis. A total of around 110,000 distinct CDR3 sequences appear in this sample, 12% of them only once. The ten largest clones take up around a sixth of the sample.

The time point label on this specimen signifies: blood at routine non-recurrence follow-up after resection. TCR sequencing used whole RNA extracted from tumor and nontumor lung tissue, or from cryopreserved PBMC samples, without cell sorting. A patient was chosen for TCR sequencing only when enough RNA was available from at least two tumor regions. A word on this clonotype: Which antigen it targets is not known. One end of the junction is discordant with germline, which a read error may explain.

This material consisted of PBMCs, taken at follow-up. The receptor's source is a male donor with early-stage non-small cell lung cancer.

The nucleotide sequence is given as TGTGCCAGCACAACTCCCTCGGGCCGAACTCCAAGCTTT. Its product reads: CASTTPSGRTPSF. The V gene is TRBV7-9 and the J gene is TRBJ1-1, with the D gene not clear enough to name. From the germline V gene (reference sequence), CDR1 is SEHNR and CDR2 is FQNEAQ. The CDR3 holds 13 amino acids from the cysteine to the phenylalanine. Only the CDR3 region is kept as DNA, spanning 39 bases read in frame from base 1.